The 30 T cell receptor beta chains listed next were all sequenced from one sample in a study of T cell responses to AZD1222 COVID-19 vaccine. Sequencing used immunoSEQ multiplex PCR; TCRdb keeps in-frame clones, though not all of them. The data show fewer than 90,000 clones, 90% to 95% seen once. Source: peripheral blood, taken 28 days after the second AZD1222 dose. The receptors were gathered from an adult who received the AZD1222 COVID-19 vaccine.

The chain recombines TRBV5-5 with TRBJ2-7, with 13 bases aligning to TRBD2. The CDR3 loop spans 14 amino acids. V lost 7 bases to trimming and J lost 7 bases; unmatched junction nucleotides: 8. Germline CDR1 reads SGHKS; CDR2 reads YYEKEE (reference sequence). CDR3 in DNA: TGTGCCAGCTGCGGACTAGCGGGAGCGGGGGAGCAGTACTTC. This sequence encodes CASCGLAGAGEQYF.

This chain joins TRBV5-4 and TRBJ1-2; the D gene is possibly TRBD1 (6 bases). Germline V lookup: CDR1 SGHNT, CDR2 YYREEE (reference sequence). V was clipped by 4 bases and J by 2 bases, with 12 bases between them. This CDR3 is 14 amino acids long. The CDR3 nucleotides read TGTGCCAGCAGCATTAGGGGGAGGAACTATGGCTACACCTTC. Amino acids: CASSIRGRNYGYTF.

This chain joins TRBV9 and TRBJ2-2; no clear D. There are 13 residues in the CDR3. In germline, CDR1 is SGDLS, CDR2 YYNGEE. V was pared by 0 bases and J by 4 bases, with 4 bases between. CDR3 sequence: CASSVVTTGELFF. The DNA for the CDR3 is TGTGCCAGCAGCGTAGTTACCACCGGGGAGCTGTTTTTT.

This rearrangement joins TRBV12-3 or TRBV12-4 to TRBJ1-5; D call uncertain. The CDR3 spans 12 residues. V was clipped by 5 bases and J by 5 bases, with 7 bases between them. CDR3 residues: CASSPEDQPQHF. In DNA, the CDR3 is TGTGCCAGCAGTCCGGAGGATCAGCCCCAGCATTTT.

This clone occurred a few times. The chain joins TRBV6-6 to TRBJ2-1; either TRBD1 or TRBD2 may fit D (5 bases each). This CDR3 has 19 residues. Germline V gene data show CDR1 as MNHNY and CDR2 as SVGAGI (reference sequence). V was pared by 5 bases and J by 7 bases, with 30 bases between. The CDR3 is CASSRPSRGPSYGKNEQFF. The CDR3 DNA is TGTGCCAGCAGTCGCCCATCCCGGGGACCCTCATACGGAAAGAATGAGCAGTTCTTC.

The V gene is TRBV14, the J gene TRBJ2-1; TRBD2 aligns across 10 bases. The CDR3 extends over 15 amino acids. V lost 4 bases to trimming and J lost 5 bases; unmatched junction nucleotides: 5. Germline CDR1 is SGHDN and CDR2 is FVKESK. CDR3 sequence (DNA): TGTGCCAGCAGCCTTCTAGCGGGGGTTAACAATGAGCAGTTCTTC. Its translation: CASSLLAGVNNEQFF.

This chain links TRBV9 with TRBJ1-3; weak D call: TRBD1 (6 bases). V dropped 0 bases and J dropped 2 bases, with 12 bases sitting between them. The germline gives CDR1 SGDLS, CDR2 YYNGEE. The CDR3 consists of 16 residues. This CDR3 is CASSVEGQNAGNTIYF. DNA for the CDR3: TGTGCCAGCAGCGTAGAGGGACAAAACGCTGGAAACACCATATATTTT.

The gene calls are TRBV4-2 and TRBJ2-6, with D possibly matching TRBD1 (5 bases). CDR3 length equals 15 residues. Trimming removed 0 bases at V and 3 bases at J, with 6 bases between. In germline, CDR1 is LGHNA, CDR2 YNFKEQ. CDR3: CASSQDRDGANVLTF. For the CDR3, the DNA is TGTGCCAGCAGCCAAGACAGGGATGGGGCCAACGTCCTGACTTTC.

This sequence joins TRBV12-5 and TRBJ2-5; 13 bases match TRBD2. This CDR3 comprises 16 residues. J lost 5 bases, V lost 3 bases, and 6 bases had no gene match. From germline, CDR1 is LGHNT and CDR2 FRNRAP. The CDR3 protein is CASGFGLAGVGETQYF. As DNA, the CDR3 is TGTGCTAGTGGTTTTGGACTAGCGGGAGTCGGGGAGACCCAGTACTTC. Based on the CDR3 plus reference TRBV12-5 and TRBJ2-5, the full variable domain is DARVTQTPRHKVTEMGQEVTMRCQPILGHNTVFWYRQTMMQGLELLAYFRNRAPLDDSGMPKDRFSAEMPDATLATLKIQPSEPRDSAVYFCASGFGLAGVGETQYFGPGTRLLVL.

The genes are TRBV18 and TRBJ1-4; possible D gene TRBD1, 5 bases. The germline V gene encodes CDR1 KGHSH and CDR2 LQKENI. This CDR3 is built from 14 residues. V was pared by 8 bases and J by 5 bases, with 15 bases between. The CDR3 sequence is CASITQGQNEKLFF. The CDR3 DNA is TGTGCCAGCATAACGCAGGGCCAAAATGAAAAACTGTTTTTT.

The chain uses TRBV9 and TRBJ1-2; D may be TRBD1 (5 bases). Germline V gives CDR1 SGDLS, CDR2 YYNGEE. Between the trimmed V and J ends, which lost 1 base and 6 bases, there was a span of 16 bases. The CDR3 totals 15 residues. CDR3 nucleotide sequence: TGTGCCAGCAGCGTACCGGGTGCCCAGGGCGATGGCTACACCTTC. This codes for CASSVPGAQGDGYTF.

V is TRBV28 and J is TRBJ1-2; a weak D match, TRBD1 (6 bases). The CDR3 contains 14 residues. Germline V CDR1 and CDR2: MDHEN, SYDVKM. The V end lost 2 bases, the J end lost 4 bases, and 11 bases lay between the germline ends. The CDR3 protein is CASSLMGAFYGYTF. Here the CDR3 DNA reads TGTGCCAGCAGTTTAATGGGGGCCTTCTATGGCTACACCTTC.

CDR3 in amino acids: CASSPLPNRSNQPQHF. For the CDR3, the DNA is TGTGCCAGCAGTCCCCTCCCTAACAGGAGCAATCAGCCCCAGCATTTT. The rearrangement links TRBV28 to TRBJ1-5; D possibly corresponds to TRBD1 (5 bases). With 5 bases removed from V and 1 base from J, the gap between germline ends came to 15 bases. Looked up from germline, CDR1 is MDHEN and CDR2 is SYDVKM. This CDR3 spans 16 amino acids.

CDR3 region: CASSLFANTGELFF. The CDR3 DNA follows: TGTGCCAGCAGCTTGTTCGCGAACACCGGGGAGCTGTTTTTT. The chain carries TRBV5-8 and TRBJ2-2, with D unresolved. Germline V gene lookup returns CDR1 SGHTS and CDR2 YDEGEE. Trimming took 1 base from V and 0 from J, leaving 4 bases between them. This CDR3 is 14 amino acids long.

J is TRBJ2-2 and V is TRBV5-1; D is uncertain. The CDR3 consists of 12 residues. Germline lookup yields CDR1 SGHRS and CDR2 YFSETQ. V was cut by 6 bases and J by 2 bases, with 5 bases left in between. The CDR3 DNA is TGCGCCAGCAACCTAAACACCGGGGAGCTGTTTTTT. Translation: CASNLNTGELFF. The full variable domain, completed using reference TRBV5-1 and TRBJ2-2, is KAGVTQTPRYLIKTRGQQVTLSCSPISGHRSVSWYQQTPGQGLQFLFEYFSETQRNKGNFPGRFSGRQFSNSRSEMNVSTLELGDSALYLCASNLNTGELFFGEGSRLTVL.

The CDR3 nucleotides read TGCGCCAGCAGCTTGGGGGACAGCTACACCTTC. Amino acids: CASSLGDSYTF. The V and J genes are TRBV5-1 and TRBJ1-2, with a tentative D call TRBD1 (6 bases). Trimming removed 0 bases at V and 9 bases at J, with 6 bases between. The CDR3 runs 11 residues. Germline-derived CDR1 and CDR2 are SGHRS and YFSETQ.

The chain combines TRBV18 with TRBJ1-6, with D unresolved. V was shortened by 2 bases and J by 10 bases, with 12 bases between the two germline ends. The CDR3 has 14 residues. Germline V gives CDR1 KGHSH, CDR2 LQKENI. The CDR3 sequence is CASSPLEVGSPLHF. The CDR3 DNA reads TGTGCCAGCTCACCATTAGAGGTGGGGTCACCCCTCCACTTT.

This chain connects TRBV30 to TRBJ1-3, with D tentatively TRBD1 (6 bases). Trimming shortened V by 2 bases and J by 0 bases, and 20 bases separated the two germline ends. This CDR3 region has 18 residues. The germline CDR1 and CDR2 sequences are GTSNPN and SVGIG (reference sequence). The CDR3 loop reads CAWSKGRGGPRSGNTIYF. CDR3 in DNA: TGTGCCTGGAGTAAGGGGAGAGGGGGGCCCCGCTCTGGAAACACCATATATTTT.

The chain couples TRBV9 to TRBJ2-1, with a tentative D call TRBD1 (5 bases). The CDR3 extends over 16 amino acids. V was shortened by 3 bases and J by 0 bases, with 13 bases between the two germline ends. Germline loops: CDR1 SGDLS, CDR2 YYNGEE. CDR3 amino acids: CASSGREGSSYNEQFF. CDR3 nucleotide sequence: TGTGCCAGCAGCGGCAGGGAAGGTAGCTCCTACAATGAGCAGTTCTTC.

The rearrangement links TRBV29-1 to TRBJ2-1, with D possibly being TRBD1 or TRBD2 (6 bases each). Trimming took off 0 bases at V and 8 bases at J, with 20 bases between the two ends. In germline, CDR1 is SQVTM, CDR2 ANQGSEA. This CDR3 contains 16 residues. The CDR3 nucleotides are TGCAGCGTTGAAGATTCGGCGAGGGGGGAGTGGGATGAGCAGTTCTTC. As protein: CSVEDSARGEWDEQFF.

The CDR3 DNA follows: TGTGCCAGCAGTCCCCCGCCTGGGCCCTACGAGCAGTACTTC. It is translated as CASSPPPGPYEQYF. The chain is built from TRBV2 and TRBJ2-7, with D hard to call. Trimming took 5 bases from V and 2 from J, leaving 13 bases between them. Germline V gives CDR1 SNHLY, CDR2 FYNNEI. This CDR3 has 14 amino acids.

This chain links TRBV24-1 with TRBJ1-4; maybe TRBD1 (6 bases). CDR1 KGHDR and CDR2 SFDVKD come from the germline V gene. V lost 2 bases, J lost 6 bases, and 9 bases lay in between. The CDR3 is 14 residues long. This CDR3 is CATSDCGGHEKLFF. CDR3 nucleotide sequence: TGTGCCACCAGTGATTGTGGGGGGCATGAAAAACTGTTTTTT.

The chain combines TRBV5-5 with TRBJ2-7, with D possibly TRBD2 on 6 matching bases. CDR3 size: 14 residues. Per germline, CDR1 SGHKS and CDR2 YYEKEE (reference sequence). V lost 4 bases to trimming and J lost 0 bases, with 11 bases between them. CDR3 nucleotides: TGTGCCAGCAGCCGACTAGTTAGCTCCTACGAGCAGTACTTC. This gives the protein CASSRLVSSYEQYF.

This chain connects TRBV5-4 to TRBJ2-1; weak D call: TRBD1 (5 bases). The V gene lost 6 bases and the J gene lost 2 bases, with 18 bases spanning the gap. The CDR3 loop spans 16 amino acids. Germline V gives CDR1 SGHNT, CDR2 YYREEE (reference sequence). The CDR3 region has the DNA TGTGCCAGCACCCGGACGAAGGGGCCAACCTACAATGAGCAGTTCTTC. This translates into CASTRTKGPTYNEQFF.

The gene calls are TRBV13 and TRBJ1-6, with unresolved D. CDR1 and CDR2 (germline): PRHDT, FYEKMQ (reference sequence). CDR3 size: 15 residues. Trimming took off 4 bases at V and 6 bases at J, with 13 bases between the two ends. This CDR3 is CASSSRALSNSPLHF. The CDR3 DNA is TGTGCCAGCAGCTCACGGGCCCTCTCTAATTCACCCCTCCACTTT. The whole variable domain, remainder taken from reference TRBV13 and TRBJ1-6, is AAGVIQSPRHLIKEKRETATLKCYPIPRHDTVYWYQQGPGQDPQFLISFYEKMQSDKGSIPDRFSAQQFSDYHSELNMSSLELGDSALYFCASSSRALSNSPLHFGNGTRLTVT.

The chain is built from TRBV11-2 and TRBJ1-1; 7 bases fit TRBD1. V shed 6 bases and J 0 bases; nucleotides not matched to a gene: 4. The CDR3 runs to 14 residues. The germline CDR1 and CDR2 sequences are SGHAT and FQNNGV. The CDR3 coding sequence is TGTGCCAGCAGGGACAGGCGAATGAACACTGAAGCTTTCTTT. It yields the protein CASRDRRMNTEAFF.

A few counts support this clone. CDR3 bases: TGCGCCAGCAGTGATCGGAGTCGGACAGGGCCGTACGAGCAGTACTTC. This codes for CASSDRSRTGPYEQYF. The chain employs TRBV10-1 and TRBJ2-7, with TRBD1 matching 8 bases. Germline CDR1 is WNHNN and CDR2 is SYGVQD (reference sequence). This CDR3 comprises 16 residues. V lost 3 bases and J lost 4; bases outside the gene matches: 11.

The chain's CDR3 is CASSFGDNQPQHF. The CDR3 DNA reads as TGTGCCAGCAGCTTTGGGGACAATCAGCCCCAGCATTTT. The rearrangement joins TRBV5-8 to TRBJ1-5; D remains unclear. The V gene's germline CDR1 is SGHTS and CDR2 YDEGEE. V was shortened by 2 bases and J by 3 bases, with 6 bases between the two germline ends. This CDR3 is 13 amino acids long.

This clone appeared once. J is TRBJ2-7 and V is TRBV10-2, with 9 bases fitting TRBD1. The CDR3 is made up of 15 amino acids. With 2 bases clipped from V and 6 bases from J, the junction kept 8 bases outside the gene matches. Germline CDR1 is WSHSY and CDR2 is SAAADI. The CDR3 DNA reads TGCGCCAGCAGTGAGGCGGGGGACAGGGCTGGCGAGCAGTACTTC. It specifies CASSEAGDRAGEQYF.

The chain recombines TRBV6-5 with TRBJ1-2, with D maybe TRBD1 (5 bases). V was shortened by 6 bases and J by 1 base, with 15 bases between the two germline ends. The CDR3 consists of 15 residues. Per the germline V gene, CDR1 is MNHEY and CDR2 is SVGAGI. The DNA for the CDR3 is TGTGCCAGCAGCTCCCGGAGGGGACTTAACTATGGCTACACCTTC. As protein: CASSSRRGLNYGYTF.